Listed here is a single T cell receptor (beta chain). CDR1 and CDR2 (germline): SGHKS, YYEKEE (reference sequence). This CDR3 region has 14 residues. J lost 4 bases, V lost 4 bases, and 6 bases had no gene match. The sample is drawn from a study of blood T cell repertoires in COVID-19. Methods used by the authors: Reference gene primer amplification gave estimated nucleated cell counts. This table comes from immunoSEQ multiplex PCR, and its TCRdb copy is limited to in-frame clones, with some not included. V and J calls and clone size are copied from that table; D and trimming were computed from the DNA. This table holds some 120,000 clones, roughly nine tenths found once.

The source of this sequence is a man aged 60 to 69 with COVID-19, enrolled during active disease. V is TRBV5-5 and J is TRBJ2-5, with 8 bases fitting TRBD2. The sequencing sample was made of peripheral blood. The CDR3 here is CASSSSAGGETQYF. In DNA form, the CDR3 reads TGTGCCAGCAGCAGTTCGGCGGGAGGAGAGACCCAGTACTTC.